Listed below are T cell receptor beta chains from one sample, sequenced in a study of CD4+ T cells in melanoma. Sequencing was performed with immunoSEQ multiplex PCR; in TCRdb, only in-frame clones are kept and a portion is missing. The sample lists approximately 14,000 clones; approximately 88% were seen once. Specimen: cells from a culture (not recorded whether cultured in vitro). These receptor sequences come from a human donor with melanoma. Both conserved end residues are trimmed from each CDR3. Fields, in order: J gene, V gene, CDR3 protein.

j_gene: TRBJ1-1
v_gene: TRBV7-9
CDR3aa: ASSVYRDWKAF

j_gene: TRBJ1-2
v_gene: TRBV5-1
CDR3aa: ASSLGDRAGGYT

j_gene: TRBJ2-5
v_gene: TRBV7-3
CDR3aa: ASSASGTSEETQY

j_gene: TRBJ1-1
v_gene: TRBV29-1
CDR3aa: SVEHGLGGAEAF

j_gene: TRBJ2-2
v_gene: TRBV7-9
CDR3aa: ASSRSGLADLTGELF

j_gene: TRBJ2-2
v_gene: TRBV5-1
CDR3aa: ASSLGIAGGSGELF

j_gene: TRBJ2-1
v_gene: TRBV7-2
CDR3aa: ASSTSTGTGGF

j_gene: TRBJ2-1
v_gene: TRBV7-3
CDR3aa: ASSRSQGGEQF

j_gene: TRBJ1-6
v_gene: TRBV30
CDR3aa: AWSEFPWARDGKEEGSPLH

j_gene: TRBJ2-7
v_gene: TRBV19
CDR3aa: ASSIRPGVSYEQY

j_gene: TRBJ2-7
v_gene: TRBV7-9
CDR3aa: ASSRGQGWSYEQY

j_gene: TRBJ2-1
v_gene: TRBV5-1
CDR3aa: ASRSAGRNNEQF

j_gene: TRBJ1-1
v_gene: TRBV5-4
CDR3aa: ASSLGAGRTEAF

j_gene: TRBJ2-2
v_gene: TRBV4-1
CDR3aa: ASSQVFPREVVELF

j_gene: TRBJ2-2
v_gene: TRBV5-1
CDR3aa: ASSWTGLNTGELF

j_gene: TRBJ1-6
v_gene: TRBV18
CDR3aa: ASSTGTSYNSPLH

j_gene: TRBJ2-2
v_gene: TRBV7-3
CDR3aa: ASSLIPGNTGELF

j_gene: TRBJ1-2
v_gene: TRBV6-1
CDR3aa: ASSEALMTNYGYT

j_gene: TRBJ2-3
v_gene: TRBV7-8
CDR3aa: ASSLRPSGGHGTQY

j_gene: TRBJ1-5
v_gene: TRBV5-1
CDR3aa: ASSLEGQPQH

j_gene: TRBJ1-4
v_gene: TRBV6-5
CDR3aa: ASKLNPLYEKLF

j_gene: TRBJ1-6
v_gene: TRBV4-2
CDR3aa: ASSQDTRQGLDSPLH

j_gene: TRBJ2-7
v_gene: TRBV5-4
CDR3aa: ASHSLAGGREQY

j_gene: TRBJ1-2
v_gene: TRBV5-1
CDR3aa: ASSLGGLRDYGYT